Listed below are T cell receptor beta chains from one sample, sequenced in a study of cytomegalovirus exposure and HLA in healthy donors. Only in-frame clones appear in the TCRdb table, and some are missing; sequencing was by immunoSEQ multiplex PCR. In the table there are more than 150,000 clones, around 81% of which are singletons. What was sequenced was PBMCs. These receptors came from a woman in her 30s in good health and CMV-seronegative. CDR3s include the opening cysteine and the closing phenylalanine or tryptophan. D genes are given only for firm matches. Only part of the rows carry a size: once, few, many, or a class if the clone is expanded.

clone_size	j_call	d_call	v_call	cdr3_aa	cdr3_nt
.	TRBJ2-1	.	TRBV9	CASSQGASGPSYNEQFF	TGTGCCAGCAGCCAGGGGGCTAGCGGTCCCTCCTACAATGAGCAGTTCTTC
.	TRBJ2-3	.	TRBV28	CASKQFIRSGADTQYF	TGTGCCAGCAAGCAGTTTATACGGTCAGGGGCAGATACGCAGTATTTT
.	TRBJ2-7	TRBD1	TRBV5-1	CASSLSRGRTYEQYF	TGCGCCAGCAGCTTGAGTAGGGGGCGGACCTACGAGCAGTACTTC
.	TRBJ1-2	.	TRBV28	CASKGGYGYTF	TGTGCCAGCAAAGGGGGCTATGGCTACACCTTC
.	TRBJ2-5	.	TRBV28	CASSWAGAQETQYF	TGTGCCAGCAGTTGGGCAGGGGCGCAAGAGACCCAGTACTTC
once	TRBJ2-5	TRBD2	TRBV10-3	CAISLGGVEETQYF	TGTGCCATCAGTTTGGGGGGGGTAGAGGAGACCCAGTACTTC
.	TRBJ2-7	.	TRBV7-9	CASSLRTQAYEQYF	TGTGCCAGCAGCTTGAGGACACAAGCCTACGAGCAGTACTTC
.	TRBJ1-1	.	TRBV6-5	CASSWVESSGTEAFF	TGTGCCAGCAGTTGGGTTGAAAGCTCGGGCACTGAAGCTTTCTTT
.	TRBJ1-1	.	TRBV5-5	CASSWGDTEAFF	TGTGCCAGCAGTTGGGGGGACACTGAAGCTTTCTTT
once	TRBJ2-5	.	TRBV9	CASSVSRGIQETQYF	TGTGCCAGCAGCGTCTCTCGAGGAATACAAGAGACCCAGTACTTC
.	TRBJ1-5	.	TRBV5-1	CASSLAEGGQPPQHF	TGCGCCAGCAGCTTGGCCGAGGGGGGGCAACCCCCCCAGCATTTT
.	TRBJ2-5	TRBD1	TRBV5-5	CASSLDNRGAETQYF	TGTGCCAGCAGCTTGGATAACAGGGGGGCAGAGACCCAGTACTTC
.	TRBJ2-1	.	TRBV4-1	CASSQEDSSILTDEQFF	TGCGCCAGCAGCCAAGAGGACAGTTCGATACTTACTGACGAGCAGTTCTTC
.	TRBJ2-7	TRBD1	TRBV18	CASSPPTGGDEQYF	TGTGCCAGCTCACCACCGACAGGGGGCGACGAGCAGTACTTC
.	TRBJ1-3	TRBD1	TRBV5-6	CASSPPTGSPGNTIYF	TGTGCCAGCAGCCCACCGACAGGGAGTCCTGGAAACACCATATATTTT
once	TRBJ2-7	TRBD2	TRBV7-2	CASSLAPWREEDEQYF	TGTGCCAGCAGCTTAGCTCCATGGCGGGAGGAGGACGAGCAGTACTTC
few	TRBJ1-2	.	TRBV6-5	CASSYSQSYGYTF	TGTGCCAGCAGTTACTCCCAGTCATATGGCTACACCTTC
.	TRBJ1-1	.	TRBV7-2	CANSRQMDTEAFF	TGTGCCAACTCGAGACAGATGGACACTGAAGCTTTCTTT
.	TRBJ2-7	TRBD1	TRBV7-9	CASSSGSGTALTEQYF	TGTGCCAGCAGCTCTGGATCCGGGACAGCTCTAACCGAGCAGTACTTC
few	TRBJ2-7	TRBD1	TRBV9	CASNRQGSYEQYF	TGTGCCAGCAACCGACAGGGGTCGTACGAGCAGTACTTC
few	TRBJ1-2	TRBD1	TRBV4-3	CASSRRGRGQGDGYTF	TGCGCCAGCAGCCGCAGGGGGCGAGGCCAGGGGGATGGCTACACCTTC
.	TRBJ2-5	TRBD2	TRBV4-1	CASSQEGGGSGRETQYF	TGCGCCAGCAGCCAAGAGGGAGGTGGTAGCGGGAGAGAGACCCAGTACTTC
.	TRBJ2-7	.	TRBV19	CASSMSGAGYEQYF	TGTGCCAGTAGTATGTCAGGGGCTGGCTACGAGCAGTACTTC
few	TRBJ1-3	.	TRBV11-2	CASSLGSSGNTIYF	TGTGCCAGCAGCTTAGGTTCTTCTGGAAACACCATATATTTT
.	TRBJ2-7	TRBD1	TRBV18	CASSLTGTGIYEQYF	TGTGCCAGCTCACTTACTGGGACAGGAATCTACGAGCAGTACTTC
.	TRBJ1-3	.	TRBV4-3	CASSHDPPGSGNTIYF	TGCGCCAGCAGCCACGATCCCCCAGGCTCTGGAAACACCATATATTTT
.	TRBJ2-2	.	TRBV12-5	CASGLVDSQVNAGELFF	TGTGCTAGTGGTTTGGTCGACAGTCAGGTTAACGCCGGGGAGCTGTTTTTT
.	TRBJ1-2	.	TRBV7-9	CASSFGQSNYGYTF	TGTGCCAGCAGCTTTGGACAATCTAACTATGGCTACACCTTC
.	TRBJ2-1	TRBD2	TRBV7-3	CASSRTGTSGVNEQFF	TGTGCCAGCAGCCGCACCGGGACTAGCGGTGTCAATGAGCAGTTCTTC
.	TRBJ2-1	.	TRBV9	CASSVDPHRNSYNEQFF	TGTGCCAGCAGCGTAGACCCTCACAGGAACTCCTACAATGAGCAGTTCTTC
.	TRBJ1-2	.	TRBV5-4	CASSGARRQVGGYTF	TGTGCCAGCAGCGGAGCAAGACGACAGGTCGGCGGCTACACCTTC
few	TRBJ2-7	.	TRBV28	CATQGTRANEQYF	TGTGCCACCCAGGGGACAAGGGCCAACGAGCAGTACTTC
.	TRBJ2-2	.	TRBV28	CASGRQGGGGELFF	TGTGCCAGCGGGCGTCAGGGGGGTGGCGGGGAGCTGTTTTTT
.	TRBJ1-5	.	TRBV4-2	CASSLADYSNQPQHF	TGTGCCAGCAGCCTCGCAGATTATAGCAATCAGCCCCAGCATTTT
few	TRBJ1-6	TRBD1	TRBV27	CASSPLLGDSKNSPLHF	TGTGCCAGCAGCCCTCTCCTCGGGGACAGTAAGAATTCACCCCTCCACTTT
.	TRBJ1-2	TRBD1	TRBV5-4	CASSLRDRSWGYTF	TGTGCCAGCAGCTTGAGGGACAGATCATGGGGCTACACCTTC
.	TRBJ2-1	TRBD1	TRBV27	CASSLGQESYNEQFF	TGTGCCAGCAGCTTGGGACAGGAGTCCTACAATGAGCAGTTCTTC
.	TRBJ1-2	TRBD1	TRBV29-1	CSGLTGAGYGYTF	TGCAGCGGCCTGACAGGGGCCGGCTATGGCTACACCTTC
.	TRBJ2-5	TRBD2	TRBV5-1	CASCLTSQETQYF	TGCGCCAGCTGCCTGACTAGCCAGGAGACCCAGTACTTC
.	TRBJ2-2	TRBD2	TRBV4-1	CASSQPFGLAGAYTGELFF	TGCGCCAGCAGCCAACCCTTCGGACTAGCGGGGGCCTACACCGGGGAGCTGTTTTTT
.	TRBJ2-7	TRBD2	TRBV5-6	CASSLAGRGEQYF	TGTGCCAGCAGCTTAGCGGGAAGAGGGGAGCAGTACTTC
few	TRBJ1-2	TRBD1	TRBV4-3	CASSSHRGRGYGYTF	TGCGCCAGCAGCTCACACAGGGGGCGGGGATATGGCTACACCTTC
.	TRBJ2-5	.	TRBV10-3	CAISPGQETQYF	TGTGCCATCAGTCCGGGACAAGAGACCCAGTACTTC
.	TRBJ2-4	TRBD2	TRBV7-2	CASSSFRAGNIQYF	TGTGCCAGCAGCTCCTTTAGAGCGGGGAACATTCAGTACTTC
.	TRBJ2-2	TRBD1	TRBV5-1	CASSLDGQGSAGELFF	TGCGCCAGCAGCTTGGACGGACAGGGAAGCGCCGGGGAGCTGTTTTTT